What follows are 16 T cell receptor beta chains derived from one specimen sequenced in a study of OX40 agonist ivuxolimab in advanced cancers. TCRdb's copy holds only in-frame clones and misses some; the assay was immunoSEQ multiplex PCR. This table has approximately 50,000 clones, about 94% appearing once. Sequencing used CD4+ or CD8+ T cells sorted from blood, obtained in a trial of the OX40 agonist ivuxolimab. The receptor source for this set is an adult with an advanced solid tumor such as melanoma, head and neck, liver or kidney cancer.

This chain connects TRBV19 to TRBJ2-5, with D maybe TRBD2 (7 bases). V was clipped by 1 base and J by 4 bases, with 19 bases between them. CDR1 and CDR2 from the germline V gene are LNHDA and SQIVND (reference sequence). The CDR3 sequence is 17 residues long. The CDR3, as DNA: TGTGCCAGTAGTATAGTTTCGGGCGGGGGCTCGGGAGAGACCCAGTACTTC. Translated, it gives CASSIVSGGGSGETQYF.

The genes are TRBV30 and TRBJ2-7; TRBD2 matches 12 bases. V lost 0 bases to trimming and J lost 2 bases; unmatched junction nucleotides: 5. Germline V gives CDR1 GTSNPN, CDR2 SVGIG (reference sequence). This CDR3 contains 16 residues. The CDR3 loop is CAWSVGLAGGAYEQYF. DNA of the CDR3: TGTGCCTGGAGTGTAGGGCTAGCGGGAGGGGCCTACGAGCAGTACTTC.

The V call is TRBV11-2, the J call TRBJ1-1; D uncertain. Trimming cost V 5 bases and J 1 base, with 17 bases left between them. CDR3 size: 16 residues. Per the germline V gene, CDR1 is SGHAT and CDR2 is FQNNGV. CDR3: CASSVQDAVWNTEAFF. The CDR3 DNA follows: TGTGCCAGCAGCGTCCAGGACGCAGTATGGAACACTGAAGCTTTCTTT.

The chain uses TRBV14 and TRBJ1-3; D is undetermined. In germline, CDR1 is SGHDN, CDR2 FVKESK. The CDR3 runs 14 residues. V shed 6 bases and J shed 0 bases, with 9 bases lying between them. The CDR3 DNA sequence: TGTGCCAGCAGTCCTATCAACTCTGGAAACACCATATATTTT. Its translation: CASSPINSGNTIYF.

This clone occurred once. This chain links TRBV7-2 with TRBJ2-2; 11 positions agree with TRBD2. The CDR3 spans 19 residues. Per the germline V gene, CDR1 is SGHTA and CDR2 is FQGNSA. Trimming cost V 0 bases and J 0 bases; bases outside gene matches: 6. The CDR3: CASSLAGLADYANTGELFF. CDR3 coding DNA: TGTGCCAGCAGCTTAGCGGGACTAGCGGATTACGCGAACACCGGGGAGCTGTTTTTT.

This rearrangement joins TRBV11-3 to TRBJ1-5, with 7 bases identical to TRBD1. The germline gives CDR1 SGHNT, CDR2 YENEEA. This CDR3 comprises 16 residues. The V segment lost 7 bases and the J segment 3 bases; nucleotides outside the gene matches: 12. The DNA of the CDR3 is TGTGCCAGCACCTTCCTTTGGGACAGCCTCAATCAGCCCCAGCATTTT. Its protein product is CASTFLWDSLNQPQHF. The variable domain in full, completed from reference TRBV11-3 and TRBJ1-5, reads EAGVVQSPRYKIIEKKQPVAFWCNPISGHNTLYWYLQNLGQGPELLIRYENEEAVDDSQLPKDRFSAERLKGVDSTLKIQPAELGDSAVYLCASTFLWDSLNQPQHFGDGTRLSIL.

The V gene is TRBV5-4, the J gene TRBJ2-7; a weak D match, TRBD2 (6 bases). Germline CDR1 and CDR2: SGHNT and YYREEE (reference sequence). This CDR3 is 15 amino acids long. The germline V and J ends were trimmed by 7 bases and 2 bases, with 19 bases remaining between them. In DNA, the CDR3 is TGTGCCAGCTCCTGGGGGACGGGAGAAACCTACGAGCAGTACTTC. Protein sequence: CASSWGTGETYEQYF.

As DNA, the CDR3 is TGTGCCAGCAGCCTCAGGGGGCAGGCCTACAATGAGCAGTTCTTC. As protein: CASSLRGQAYNEQFF. The chain carries TRBV5-8 and TRBJ2-1, with 8 bases aligning to TRBD1. There are 15 residues in the CDR3. Germline V lookup: CDR1 SGHTS, CDR2 YDEGEE. Losses at the gene ends were 4 bases for V and 2 bases for J; bases not matched to a gene: 5.

The V gene is TRBV6-5, the J gene TRBJ2-1, with a tentative D call TRBD2 (5 bases). Germline-derived CDR1 and CDR2 are MNHEY and SVGAGI. Trimming pared 2 bases from V and 0 bases from J, leaving 5 bases between. The CDR3 is made up of 14 amino acids. The CDR3, as DNA: TGTGCCAGCAGTTACCGGGGCTCCTACAATGAGCAGTTCTTC. Protein sequence: CASSYRGSYNEQFF.

This clone was seen just once. The chain joins TRBV4-3 to TRBJ2-4; possible D gene TRBD1, 6 bases. The CDR3 is 15 amino acids. The germline V and J ends were trimmed by 1 base and 6 bases, with 13 bases remaining between them. Germline V gene sequence: CDR1 LGHNA, CDR2 YSLEER. The DNA of the CDR3 is TGCGCCAGCAGCCAAGGAGCTGCAGGGGTAAACATTCAGTACTTC. It translates to CASSQGAAGVNIQYF.

The rearrangement links TRBV7-9 to TRBJ2-1; 10 nucleotides match TRBD2. Germline V CDR1 and CDR2: SEHNR, FQNEAQ (reference sequence). V shed 1 base, J shed 10 bases, and the junction held 4 bases outside the gene matches. The CDR3 sequence is 14 residues long. CDR3 nucleotides: TGTGCCAGCAGCTTAGTCGGGACTAGCGAGGAGCAGTTCTTC. Translating it yields CASSLVGTSEEQFF.

CDR3 protein: CASSTLLVTDTQYF. As DNA, the CDR3 is TGTGCCAGCAGTACTCTCCTAGTCACAGATACGCAGTATTTT. This chain connects TRBV27 to TRBJ2-3, with D uncertain. Per germline, CDR1 MNHEY and CDR2 SMNVEV (reference sequence). CDR3 length: 14 amino acids. V lost 5 bases, J lost 2 bases, and 11 bases lay in between.

This sequence joins TRBV11-3 and TRBJ2-7; D might be TRBD2 (6 bases). The CDR3 runs 13 residues. The ends were cut back, 2 bases at V and 4 bases at J, with 9 bases in the middle. Germline V gives CDR1 SGHNT, CDR2 YENEEA. The CDR3 DNA is TGTGCCAGCAGCTTATTCCGGGGGTACGAGCAGTACTTC. Translating gives CASSLFRGYEQYF. Combining the CDR3 with reference TRBV11-3 and TRBJ2-7 gives the whole variable domain EAGVVQSPRYKIIEKKQPVAFWCNPISGHNTLYWYLQNLGQGPELLIRYENEEAVDDSQLPKDRFSAERLKGVDSTLKIQPAELGDSAVYLCASSLFRGYEQYFGPGTRLTVT.

CDR3 loop: CASSTDSYGYTF. For the CDR3, the DNA is TGTGCCAGCAGCACTGACAGCTATGGCTACACCTTC. V and J are TRBV5-6 and TRBJ1-2; TRBD1 might be the D (5 bases). V was pared by 4 bases and J by 4 bases, with 8 bases between. The CDR3 loop spans 12 amino acids. Germline CDR1 reads SGHDT; CDR2 reads YYEEEE.

The rearrangement joins TRBV13 to TRBJ2-2; no clear D. Germline lookup yields CDR1 PRHDT and CDR2 FYEKMQ (reference sequence). The CDR3 is 12 amino acids. Trimming took off 9 bases at V and 4 bases at J, with 9 bases between the two ends. CDR3 in amino acids: CASSPGTGELFF. DNA of the CDR3: TGTGCCAGTAGTCCGGGCACCGGGGAGCTGTTTTTT.

This clone was seen a single time. The chain employs TRBV30 and TRBJ2-3; 7 nucleotides agree with TRBD2. V lost 5 bases, J lost 0 bases, and 5 bases stayed unmatched. The CDR3 runs 14 residues. The germline gives CDR1 GTSNPN, CDR2 SVGIG (reference sequence). The CDR3 reads CAWGAGLSTDTQYF. CDR3 sequence (DNA): TGTGCCTGGGGAGCGGGGTTAAGCACAGATACGCAGTATTTT.